This is a list of T cell receptor beta chains from one sample in a study of blood T cell repertoires in COVID-19. Libraries were prepared by immunoSEQ multiplex PCR; TCRdb keeps only in-frame clonotypes and omits some of them. The profile covers 30,000 or so clones, with more than 75% appearing a single time and 5.9% taken by the ten largest. Sequencing was carried out using peripheral blood. The receptors shown here come from a human donor in a cohort sampled during active COVID-19. Both conserved end residues are part of each CDR3. Each record gives: J gene, D gene, clone size, V gene, CDR3 DNA, CDR3 protein. D genes are given only for firm matches. Not every row has a clone size; where given, it reads once, few, many or a size class.

TRBJ2-1 | TRBD2 | . | TRBV3-1/TRBV3-2 | TGTGCCAGCAGCCAAGACGGCAGCGGGGGGCGAAACAATGAGCAGTTCTTC | CASSQDGSGGRNNEQFF
TRBJ1-1 | . | . | TRBV6-6 | TGTGCCAGCAGTCCGACGGGGGGGCCTGGGCAGAACACTGAAGCTTTCTTT | CASSPTGGPGQNTEAFF
TRBJ2-2 | . | few | TRBV2 | TGTGCCAGCAGCCGGGGGTCGGACACCGGGGAGCTGTTTTTT | CASSRGSDTGELFF
TRBJ2-1 | . | . | TRBV29-1 | TGCAGCGTTGAAGTAAAGGGGGCCTACAATGAGCAGTTCTTC | CSVEVKGAYNEQFF
TRBJ2-3 | . | . | TRBV3-1/TRBV3-2 | TGTGCCAGCAGCCAAGGACAGCGAGGCACAGATACGCAGTATTTT | CASSQGQRGTDTQYF
TRBJ1-1 | TRBD1 | . | TRBV6-5 | TGTGCCAGCAGTTGGGGGACAGGGTGGAACACTGAAGCTTTCTTT | CASSWGTGWNTEAFF
TRBJ2-7 | . | . | TRBV7-8 | TGTGCCAGCAGCTTAAGAGGCTACTCCTACGAGCAGTACTTC | CASSLRGYSYEQYF
TRBJ1-5 | . | . | TRBV6-6 | TGTGCCAGCAGTTACTCAACTGCGGATCAGCCCCAGCATTTT | CASSYSTADQPQHF
TRBJ2-2 | TRBD2 | . | TRBV28 | TGTGCCAGGGAGTTCACCCGACTAGCGGTACACCGGGGAGCTGTTTTT | CAREFTRLAVHRGAVF
TRBJ2-1 | TRBD2 | . | TRBV15 | TGTGCCACCAGCAGCGGACTAGCGGGGGGCGATGAGCAGTTCTTC | CATSSGLAGGDEQFF
TRBJ1-1 | . | . | TRBV2 | TGTGCCATACCCGGACTTAGCACTGAAGCTTTCTTT | CAIPGLSTEAFF
TRBJ2-3 | TRBD1 | . | TRBV24-1 | TGTGCCACCAGTGATTATAGGACAGGGACAGATACGCAGTATTTT | CATSDYRTGTDTQYF
TRBJ1-4 | TRBD1 | . | TRBV3-1/TRBV3-2 | TGTGCCAGCAGCCAAGGGGGGACAGATGAAAAACTGTTTTTT | CASSQGGTDEKLFF